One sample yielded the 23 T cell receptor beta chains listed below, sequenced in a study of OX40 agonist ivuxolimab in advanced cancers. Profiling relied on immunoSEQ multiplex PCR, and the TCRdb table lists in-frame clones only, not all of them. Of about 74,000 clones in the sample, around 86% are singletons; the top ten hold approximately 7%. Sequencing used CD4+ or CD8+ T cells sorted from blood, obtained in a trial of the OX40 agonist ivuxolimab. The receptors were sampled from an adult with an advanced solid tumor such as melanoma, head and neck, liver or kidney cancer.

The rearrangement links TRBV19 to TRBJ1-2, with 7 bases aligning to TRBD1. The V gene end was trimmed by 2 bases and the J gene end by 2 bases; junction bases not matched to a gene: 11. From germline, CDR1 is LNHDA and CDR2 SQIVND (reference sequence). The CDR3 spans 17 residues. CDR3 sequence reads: CASSISSGGTVNYGYTF. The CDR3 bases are TGTGCCAGTAGTATATCGTCGGGGGGGACAGTGAACTATGGCTACACCTTC.

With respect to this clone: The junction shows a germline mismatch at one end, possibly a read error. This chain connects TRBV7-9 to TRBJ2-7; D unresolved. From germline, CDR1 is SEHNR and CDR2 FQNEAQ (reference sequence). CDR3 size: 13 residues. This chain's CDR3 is CASSLGGQVSARF. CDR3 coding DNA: TGTGCCAGCAGCTTAGGGGGTCAGGTGTCGGCACGCTTC.

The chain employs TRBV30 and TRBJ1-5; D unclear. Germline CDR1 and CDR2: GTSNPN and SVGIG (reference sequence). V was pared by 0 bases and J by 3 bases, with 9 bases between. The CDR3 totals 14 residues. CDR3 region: CAWSVQLVNQPQHF. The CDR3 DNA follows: TGTGCCTGGAGTGTTCAATTAGTCAATCAGCCCCAGCATTTT. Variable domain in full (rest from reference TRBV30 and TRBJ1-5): SQTIHQWPATLVQPVGSPLSLECTVEGTSNPNLYWYRQAAGRGLQLLFYSVGIGQISSEVPQNLSASRPQDRQFILSSKKLLLSDSGFYLCAWSVQLVNQPQHFGDGTRLSIL.

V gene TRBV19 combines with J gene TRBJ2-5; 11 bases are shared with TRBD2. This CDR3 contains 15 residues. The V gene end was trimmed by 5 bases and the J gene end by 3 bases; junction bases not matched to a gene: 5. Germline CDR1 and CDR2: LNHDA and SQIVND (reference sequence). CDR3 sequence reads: CASSGASGGKETQYF. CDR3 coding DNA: TGTGCCAGTAGTGGGGCTAGCGGGGGGAAAGAGACCCAGTACTTC.

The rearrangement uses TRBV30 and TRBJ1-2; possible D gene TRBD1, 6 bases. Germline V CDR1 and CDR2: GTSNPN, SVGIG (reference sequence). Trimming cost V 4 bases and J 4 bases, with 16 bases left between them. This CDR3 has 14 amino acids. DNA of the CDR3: TGTGCCTGGAAGGGGGATTGGACTTTCTATGGCTACACCTTC. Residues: CAWKGDWTFYGYTF.

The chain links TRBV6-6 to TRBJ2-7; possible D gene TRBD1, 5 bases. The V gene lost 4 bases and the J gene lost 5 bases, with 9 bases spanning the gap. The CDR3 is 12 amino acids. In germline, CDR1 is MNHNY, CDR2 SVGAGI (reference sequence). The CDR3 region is CASSFQGDEQYF. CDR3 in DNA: TGTGCCAGCAGTTTCCAAGGGGACGAGCAGTACTTC.

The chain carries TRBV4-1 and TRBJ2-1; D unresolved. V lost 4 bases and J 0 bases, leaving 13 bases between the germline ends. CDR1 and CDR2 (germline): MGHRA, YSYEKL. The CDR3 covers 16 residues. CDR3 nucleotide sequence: TGCGCCAGCAGCCGGATGGTGGAAACCTCCTACAATGAGCAGTTCTTC. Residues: CASSRMVETSYNEQFF.

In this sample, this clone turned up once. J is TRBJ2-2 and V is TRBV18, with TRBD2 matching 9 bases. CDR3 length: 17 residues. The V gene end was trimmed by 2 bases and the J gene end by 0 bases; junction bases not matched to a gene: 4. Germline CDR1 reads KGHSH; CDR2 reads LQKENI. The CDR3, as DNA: TGTGCCAGCTCACCAATGACTAGCGGACCGAACACCGGGGAGCTGTTTTTT. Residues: CASSPMTSGPNTGELFF. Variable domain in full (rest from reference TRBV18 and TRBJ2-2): NAGVMQNPRHLVRRRGQEARLRCSPMKGHSHVYWYRQLPEEGLKFMVYLQKENIIDESGMPKERFSAEFPKEGPSILRIQQVVRGDSAAYFCASSPMTSGPNTGELFFGEGSRLTVL.

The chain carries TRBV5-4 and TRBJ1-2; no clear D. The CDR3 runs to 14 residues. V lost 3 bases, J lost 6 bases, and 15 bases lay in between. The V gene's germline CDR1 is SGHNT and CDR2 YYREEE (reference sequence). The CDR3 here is CASSSPGSHNGYTF. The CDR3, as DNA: TGTGCCAGCAGCTCCCCGGGGTCTCACAATGGCTACACCTTC.

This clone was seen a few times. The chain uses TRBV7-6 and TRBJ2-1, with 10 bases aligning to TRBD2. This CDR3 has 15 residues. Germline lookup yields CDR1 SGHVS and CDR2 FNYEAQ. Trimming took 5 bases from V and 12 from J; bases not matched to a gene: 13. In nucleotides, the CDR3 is TGTGCCAGCAGCCCAGAGCCTAGCGGGGGAGGTGGGCAGTTCTTC. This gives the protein CASSPEPSGGGGQFF.

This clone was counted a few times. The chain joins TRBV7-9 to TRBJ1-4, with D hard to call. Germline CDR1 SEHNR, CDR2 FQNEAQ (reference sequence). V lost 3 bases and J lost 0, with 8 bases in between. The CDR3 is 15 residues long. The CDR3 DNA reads TGTGCCAGCAGCTTCTGGACTGCAACTAATGAAAAACTGTTTTTT. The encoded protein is CASSFWTATNEKLFF.

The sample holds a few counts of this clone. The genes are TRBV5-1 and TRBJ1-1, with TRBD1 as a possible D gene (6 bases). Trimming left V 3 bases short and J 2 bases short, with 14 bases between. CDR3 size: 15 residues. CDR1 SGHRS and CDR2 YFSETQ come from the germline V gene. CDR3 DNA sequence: TGCGCCAGCAGCTGGGAGTACAGGGTCAACACTGAAGCTTTCTTT. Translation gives CASSWEYRVNTEAFF.

The DNA of the CDR3 is TGTGCCTGGAGTCTTGGGGCCAACGTCCTGACTTTC. Translated, it gives CAWSLGANVLTF. J is TRBJ2-6 and V is TRBV30; D is unresolved. The germline CDR1 and CDR2 sequences are GTSNPN and SVGIG (reference sequence). Trimming left V 2 bases short and J 3 bases short, with 2 bases between. CDR3 length: 12 residues.

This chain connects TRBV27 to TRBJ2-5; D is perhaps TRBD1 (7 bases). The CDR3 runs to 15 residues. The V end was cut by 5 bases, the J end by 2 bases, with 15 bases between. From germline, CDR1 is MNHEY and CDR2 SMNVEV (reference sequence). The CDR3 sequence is CASSAGGWNQETQYF. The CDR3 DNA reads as TGTGCCAGCAGTGCAGGGGGGTGGAATCAAGAGACCCAGTACTTC.

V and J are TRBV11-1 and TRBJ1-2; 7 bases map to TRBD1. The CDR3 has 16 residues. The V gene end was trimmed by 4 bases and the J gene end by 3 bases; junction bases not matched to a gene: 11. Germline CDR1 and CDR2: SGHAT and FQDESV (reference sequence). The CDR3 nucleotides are TGTGCCAGCAGCTCACAGGGGTCTATAGCATACTATGGCTACACCTTC. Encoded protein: CASSSQGSIAYYGYTF. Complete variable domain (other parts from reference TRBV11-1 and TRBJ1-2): EAEVAQSPRYKITEKSQAVAFWCDPISGHATLYWYRQILGQGPELLVQFQDESVVDDSQLPKDRFSAERLKGVDSTLKIQPAELGDSAMYLCASSSQGSIAYYGYTFGSGTRLTVV.

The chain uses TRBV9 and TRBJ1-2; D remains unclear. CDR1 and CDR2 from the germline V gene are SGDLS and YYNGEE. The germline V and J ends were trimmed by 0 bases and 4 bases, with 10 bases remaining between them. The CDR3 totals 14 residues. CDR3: CASSVGGEAYGYTF. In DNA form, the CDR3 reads TGTGCCAGCAGCGTAGGTGGAGAAGCCTATGGCTACACCTTC.

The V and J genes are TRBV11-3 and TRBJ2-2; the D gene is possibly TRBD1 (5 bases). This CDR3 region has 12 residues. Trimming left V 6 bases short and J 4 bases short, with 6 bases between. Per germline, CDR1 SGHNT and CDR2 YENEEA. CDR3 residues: CASRDSTGELFF. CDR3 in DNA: TGTGCCAGCAGAGACAGCACCGGGGAGCTGTTTTTT.

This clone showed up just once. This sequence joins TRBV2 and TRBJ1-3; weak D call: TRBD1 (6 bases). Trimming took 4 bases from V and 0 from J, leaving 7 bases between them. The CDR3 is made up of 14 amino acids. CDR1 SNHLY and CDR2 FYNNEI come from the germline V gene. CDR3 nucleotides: TGTGCCAGCAGTGCGGACAGCTCTGGAAACACCATATATTTT. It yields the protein CASSADSSGNTIYF.

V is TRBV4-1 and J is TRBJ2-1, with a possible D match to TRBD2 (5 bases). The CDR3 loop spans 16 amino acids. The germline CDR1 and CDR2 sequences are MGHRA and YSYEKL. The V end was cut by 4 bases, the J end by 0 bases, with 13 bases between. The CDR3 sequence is CASSPWGETSYNEQFF. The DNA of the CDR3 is TGCGCCAGCAGCCCATGGGGAGAGACCTCCTACAATGAGCAGTTCTTC.

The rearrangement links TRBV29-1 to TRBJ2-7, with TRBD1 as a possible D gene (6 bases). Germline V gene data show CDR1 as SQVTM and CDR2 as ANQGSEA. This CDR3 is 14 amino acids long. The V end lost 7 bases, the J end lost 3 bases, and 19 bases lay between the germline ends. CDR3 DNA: TGCAGCGACGAAACAGGGAAAAGGGTCTACGAGCAGTACTTC. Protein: CSDETGKRVYEQYF.

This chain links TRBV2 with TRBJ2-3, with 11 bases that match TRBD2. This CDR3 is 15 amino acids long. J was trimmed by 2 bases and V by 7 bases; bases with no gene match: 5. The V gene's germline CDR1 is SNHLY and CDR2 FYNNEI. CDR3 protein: CASTGTSGHTDTQYF. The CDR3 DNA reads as TGTGCCAGCACCGGGACTAGCGGCCACACAGATACGCAGTATTTT.

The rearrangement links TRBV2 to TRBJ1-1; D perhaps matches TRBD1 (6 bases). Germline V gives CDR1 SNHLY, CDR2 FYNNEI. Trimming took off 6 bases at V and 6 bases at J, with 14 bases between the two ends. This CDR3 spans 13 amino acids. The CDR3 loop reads CASRGAQKAEAFF. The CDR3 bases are TGTGCCAGCAGGGGGGCTCAGAAAGCTGAAGCTTTCTTT.

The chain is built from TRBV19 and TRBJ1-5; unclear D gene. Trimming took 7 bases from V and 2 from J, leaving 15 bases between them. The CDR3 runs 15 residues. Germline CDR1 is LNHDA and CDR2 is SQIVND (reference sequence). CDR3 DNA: TGTGCCAGTATCGAGCGAGGGAGCCGCAATCAGCCCCAGCATTTT. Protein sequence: CASIERGSRNQPQHF.